This T cell receptor (beta chain) was profiled in a study of PD-L1 blockade in urothelial cancer. Overall study: About 85% of the roughly 30 patients were males with bladder-origin urothelial cancer.

This clone showed up just once. Its antigen is still unknown. Time point noted: peripheral blood 6 weeks after treatment start. V was cut by 6 bases and J by 0 bases, with 13 bases left in between. CDR1 is SQVTM and CDR2 is ANQGSEA in the germline V gene. The CDR3 is 14 amino acids. Synthetic analogs of TCR templates were spiked into every PCR. Data came from immunoSEQ multiplex PCR; TCRdb stores just in-frame clones and leaves some out. The data show nearly 50,000 clones, around 82% seen once. Study-wide results and limits: Clones that were tumor-associated expanded more in the blood of durable-benefit patients at 3 weeks.

The source material was PBMCs, sampled around atezolizumab (anti-PD-L1) treatment. The chain is built from TRBV29-1 and TRBJ2-3; a weak D match, TRBD1 (6 bases). This sequence originates from a man between 45 and 60 years old with urothelial cancer. The chain's CDR3 is CSVGTGSSTDTQYF. In nucleotides, the CDR3 is TGCAGCGTGGGAACAGGGTCTAGCACAGATACGCAGTATTTT.